The rows below give T cell receptor beta chains drawn from one sample of a study of regulatory T cells in long-lasting Graves disease. MiXCR, applied by TCRdb to the multiplex PCR reads, yields one record per CDR3 protein. The sample holds 550,000 to 700,000 distinct CDR3 sequences; 16% are singletons and the top ten take around 11%. These data were also reused for a study on T cells in Graves' hyperthyroidism and ophthalmopathy.

Sequences were derived from peripheral blood mononuclear cells (PBMCs), sampled at new diagnosis, from a patient treated with antithyroid drugs. These receptor sequences come from a man younger than 30 with Graves disease. Each CDR3 is given with its conserved first and last residue. A D gene is named only where the DNA matches it firmly. Clone sizes are given selectively: once, few, many, or a class where the clone is expanded.

v_call	cdr3_length	clone_size	j_call	d_call	cdr3_aa	cdr3_nt
TRBV5-1	13	few	TRBJ2-5	-	CASSLGPDPTQYF	TGCGCCAGCAGCTTGGGGCCGGATCCGACCCAGTACTTC
TRBV3-1	15	many	TRBJ2-5	-	CASSQTRYSGETQYF	TGTGCCAGCAGCCAGACTCGGTACAGTGGAGAGACCCAGTACTTC
TRBV30	16	-	TRBJ2-2	TRBD2	CAWNGDPSGITGELFF	TGTGCCTGGAACGGGGACCCTAGCGGGATAACCGGGGAGCTGTTTTTT
TRBV3-1	16	many	TRBJ2-4	-	CASSQAGVGGAGIQYF	TGTGCCAGCAGCCAAGCGGGGGTGGGGGGCGCAGGCATTCAGTACTTC
TRBV11-3	15	-	TRBJ2-1	-	CASSLGLATYNEQFF	TGTGCCAGCAGCTTAGGGTTAGCCACATACAATGAGCAGTTCTTC
TRBV19	15	-	TRBJ2-7	TRBD2	CASSIGPAGFNEQYF	TGTGCCAGTAGTATAGGGCCAGCGGGATTTAACGAGCAGTACTTC
TRBV11-3	16	-	TRBJ2-1	-	CASSSVSGTTGGEQFF	TGTGCCAGCAGTTCCGTTTCCGGGACCACCGGGGGTGAGCAGTTCTTC
TRBV5-8	13	-	TRBJ1-2	-	CASSRGGLYGYTF	TGTGCCAGCAGCCGGGGAGGGCTCTATGGCTACACCTTC
TRBV28	15	many	TRBJ1-1	TRBD1	CASSPSGTGNTEAFF	TGTGCCAGCAGCCCCTCCGGGACAGGGAACACTGAAGCTTTCTTT
TRBV9	13	many	TRBJ1-5	TRBD1	CASATGAQGPQHF	TGTGCCAGCGCTACAGGGGCCCAGGGACCCCAGCATTTT
TRBV9	16	few	TRBJ1-6	-	CASSPAPGRNNSPLHF	TGTGCCAGCTCACCCGCCCCAGGGCGGAATAATTCACCCCTCCACTTT
TRBV2	14	few	TRBJ2-2	TRBD2	CASRTSGRTGELFF	TGTGCCAGCAGAACTAGCGGGAGGACCGGGGAGCTGTTTTTT
TRBV5-1	16	-	TRBJ2-3	TRBD2	CASSSWTSGRTDTQYF	TGCGCCAGCAGCTCTTGGACTAGCGGGAGAACAGATACGCAGTATTTT
TRBV27	14	-	TRBJ2-1	TRBD2	CASRTIAGGNEQFF	TGTGCCAGCAGGACTATAGCGGGGGGGAATGAGCAGTTCTTC
TRBV25-1	14	-	TRBJ2-5	-	CASSTRGGQETQYF	TGTGCCAGCAGCACGAGGGGGGGACAAGAGACCCAGTACTTC
TRBV7-9	15	few	TRBJ1-4	TRBD1	CASMHQGARGGKLFF	TGTGCCAGCATGCACCAGGGGGCCCGAGGCGGAAAACTGTTTTTT
TRBV4-1	15	-	TRBJ1-6	-	CASSQLPSHNSPLHF	TGCGCCAGCAGCCAGCTCCCATCACATAATTCACCCCTCCACTTT
TRBV20-1	18	-	TRBJ2-1	TRBD2	CSAPDSASLLAGFNEQFF	TGCAGTGCGCCAGACAGTGCCTCGCTACTAGCGGGATTCAATGAGCAGTTCTTC
TRBV5-1	14	-	TRBJ2-2	TRBD2	CASSNSGPPGELFF	TGCGCCAGCAGCAATAGCGGGCCCCCCGGGGAGCTGTTTTTT
TRBV20-1	14	many	TRBJ2-1	-	CSAYTASSYNEQFF	TGCAGTGCTTACACAGCTAGCTCCTACAATGAGCAGTTCTTC
TRBV7-9	15	many	TRBJ1-1	-	CASSPRAGGDTEAFF	TGTGCCAGCAGCCCCCGAGCGGGTGGGGACACTGAAGCTTTCTTT
TRBV28	18	-	TRBJ1-4	-	CASSLERKLGSRAEKLFF	TGTGCCAGCAGTTTAGAGAGGAAGTTAGGGTCCCGCGCTGAAAAACTGTTTTTT
TRBV12-3/TRBV12-4	14	-	TRBJ2-3	TRBD2	CASSPSGSADTQYF	TGTGCCAGCAGTCCTAGCGGGAGCGCAGATACGCAGTATTTT
TRBV5-1	20	-	TRBJ2-5	TRBD2	CASSSATSGSSLWVQETQYF	TGCGCCAGCAGCTCGGCGACTAGCGGGAGTTCTTTGTGGGTCCAAGAGACCCAGTACTTC
TRBV4-1	16	many	TRBJ2-7	-	CASSQEGAGIHYEQYF	TGCGCCAGCAGCCAAGAAGGGGCAGGGATCCACTACGAGCAGTACTTC
TRBV2	13	-	TRBJ2-4	-	CASRDAGSNIQYF	TGTGCCAGCAGGGACGCCGGGTCGAACATTCAGTACTTC
TRBV6-5	18	once	TRBJ2-7	TRBD1	CASSYSISGTASLYEQYF	TGTGCCAGCAGTTACTCGATCTCCGGGACAGCTTCCCTCTACGAGCAGTACTTC
TRBV20-1	14	many	TRBJ2-5	-	CSARGGGDGETQYF	TGCAGTGCTAGAGGTGGGGGCGACGGAGAGACCCAGTACTTC
TRBV6-5	12	many	TRBJ1-1	TRBD1	CASSYTDRDAFF	TGTGCCAGCAGTTACACCGACAGGGACGCTTTCTTT
TRBV5-1	16	many	TRBJ2-1	TRBD2	CASSSLAGGLGNEQFF	TGCGCCAGCAGCTCTCTAGCGGGAGGGTTGGGCAATGAGCAGTTCTTC
TRBV5-1	14	many	TRBJ2-1	-	CASSLLRGDNEQFF	TGCGCCAGCAGCTTGTTGCGTGGAGACAATGAGCAGTTCTTC
TRBV20-1	14	few	TRBJ2-3	-	CSAHTGSGTDTQYF	TGCAGTGCTCATACAGGGTCCGGGACAGATACGCAGTATTTT
TRBV12-3/TRBV12-4	13	many	TRBJ2-7	-	CASTPGELHEQYF	TGTGCCAGTACCCCCGGGGAACTCCACGAGCAGTACTTC
TRBV20-1	12	few	TRBJ2-1	TRBD1	CSAREQGEFSAF	TGCAGTGCTAGAGAACAGGGGGAATTTAGTGCCTTC
TRBV7-3	20	once	TRBJ2-1	-	CASSSHGGRGEAGSYNEQFF	TGTGCCAGCAGCTCCCATGGGGGGAGGGGGGAAGCGGGATCTTACAATGAGCAGTTCTTC
TRBV6-5	16	-	TRBJ1-5	-	CANSYSSDLSNQPQHF	TGTGCCAACAGTTACTCGTCGGACCTTAGCAATCAGCCCCAGCATTTT
TRBV9	16	few	TRBJ2-7	TRBD2	CASSVSGTSAPYEQYF	TGTGCCAGCAGCGTTTCCGGGACTAGCGCTCCCTACGAGCAGTACTTC
TRBV7-3	15	-	TRBJ2-3	TRBD2	CASSQTSGVSDTQYF	TGTGCCAGCAGCCAGACTAGCGGAGTTTCAGATACGCAGTATTTT
TRBV27	14	many	TRBJ2-1	TRBD2	CASSVGLGDWEQFF	TGTGCCAGCAGTGTCGGACTAGGTGATTGGGAGCAGTTCTTC
TRBV24-1	14	few	TRBJ2-5	-	CATSTRWAQETQYF	TGTGCCACCAGTACTCGGTGGGCCCAAGAGACCCAGTACTTC
TRBV28	15	few	TRBJ1-4	TRBD1	CASTDRGRTNEKLFF	TGTGCCAGCACTGACAGGGGGAGGACTAATGAAAAACTGTTTTTT
TRBV3-1	13	many	TRBJ2-1	-	CASSQAIHNEQFF	TGTGCCAGCAGCCAAGCTATACACAATGAGCAGTTCTTC
TRBV5-1	14	many	TRBJ2-1	TRBD1	CASSLLQGPNEQFF	TGCGCCAGCAGCTTGTTACAGGGGCCTAATGAGCAGTTCTTC
TRBV7-2	19	few	TRBJ2-7	TRBD1	CASSSNPTRTGLVSYEQYF	TGTGCCAGCAGCTCAAACCCAACCCGGACAGGGTTGGTCTCCTACGAGCAGTACTTC
TRBV11-2	13	many	TRBJ2-1	-	CASEEGEVNEQFF	TGTGCCAGCGAGGAGGGAGAAGTAAATGAGCAGTTCTTC